This entry concerns a single T cell receptor beta chain. The antigen remains unidentified. This record comes from a study of cytomegalovirus exposure and HLA in healthy donors. Libraries were prepared by immunoSEQ multiplex PCR; TCRdb keeps only in-frame clonotypes and omits some of them. The repertoire holds roughly 300,000 clones, with approximately 86% as singletons. Whole-study findings and limits: First-cohort TCR clusters were later found to tend to co-occur in the 90 to 150 validation repertoires. According to reports, the classifier identified cytomegalovirus status with high specificity and sensitivity.

The sequenced sample was PBMCs. The clonotype originates from a woman aged 25 to 45 in good health and CMV-seropositive.

In DNA form, the CDR3 reads TGTGCCAGCAGCTCACCCTCGGGGACAGCGAACACTGAAGCTTTCTTT. Amino acid sequence: CASSSPSGTANTEAFF. The chain carries TRBV7-9 and TRBJ1-1, with TRBD1 identical over 7 bases. The V gene end was trimmed by 4 bases and the J gene end by 1 base; junction bases not matched to a gene: 9. The germline V gene has CDR1 SEHNR and CDR2 FQNEAQ (reference sequence). CDR3 length: 16 residues.